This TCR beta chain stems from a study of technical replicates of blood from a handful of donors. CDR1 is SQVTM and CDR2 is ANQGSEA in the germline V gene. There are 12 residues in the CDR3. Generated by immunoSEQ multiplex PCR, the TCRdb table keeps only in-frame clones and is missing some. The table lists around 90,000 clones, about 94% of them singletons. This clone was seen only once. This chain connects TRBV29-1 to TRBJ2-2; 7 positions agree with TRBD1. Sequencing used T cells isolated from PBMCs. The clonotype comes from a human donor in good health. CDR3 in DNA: TGCACGGGGACAGAAGACACCGGGGAGCTGTTTTTT. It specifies CTGTEDTGELFF.